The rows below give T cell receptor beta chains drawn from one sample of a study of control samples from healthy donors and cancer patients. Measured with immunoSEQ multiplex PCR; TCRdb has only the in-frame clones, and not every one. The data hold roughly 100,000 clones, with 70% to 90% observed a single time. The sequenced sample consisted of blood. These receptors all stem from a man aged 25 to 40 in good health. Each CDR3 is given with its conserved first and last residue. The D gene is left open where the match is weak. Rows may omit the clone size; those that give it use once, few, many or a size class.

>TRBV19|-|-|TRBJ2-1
CASSAGLYNEQFF
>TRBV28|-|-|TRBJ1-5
CASSLTLGGNQPQHF
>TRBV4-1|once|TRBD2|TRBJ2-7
CASSQRLEPGLAGGGYEQYF
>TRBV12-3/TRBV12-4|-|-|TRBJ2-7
CASSSGVHEQYF
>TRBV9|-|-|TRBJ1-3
CASSVAGSSGNTIYF
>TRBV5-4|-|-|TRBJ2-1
CASSLIALDEQFF
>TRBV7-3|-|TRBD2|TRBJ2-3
CASSSLAGGLTDTQYF
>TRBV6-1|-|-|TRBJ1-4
CASSELARGNEKLFF
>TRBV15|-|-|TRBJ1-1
CATSFRRLNTEAFF
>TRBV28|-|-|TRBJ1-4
CASSPHTGNEKLFF
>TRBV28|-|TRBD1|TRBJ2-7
CASRDRAADEQYF
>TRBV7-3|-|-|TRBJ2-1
CASSLTHLGGSNEQFF
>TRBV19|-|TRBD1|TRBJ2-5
CASSIIPPAAGGQETQYF
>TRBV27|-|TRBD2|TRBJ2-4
CASSPYPTLAGGDIQYF
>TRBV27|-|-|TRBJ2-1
CASSRLQGSNEQFF
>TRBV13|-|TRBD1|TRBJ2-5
CASSLGTGGGETQYF
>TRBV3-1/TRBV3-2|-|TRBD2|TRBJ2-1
CASSQFSGGHEQFF
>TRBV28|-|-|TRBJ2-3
CASRPEIGGYTDTQYF
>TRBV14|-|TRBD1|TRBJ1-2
CASSQDLEGRGRGGYTF
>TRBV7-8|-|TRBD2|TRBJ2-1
CASSLSYRRLAGSYNEQFF
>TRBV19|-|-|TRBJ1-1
CASSIATGRAFF
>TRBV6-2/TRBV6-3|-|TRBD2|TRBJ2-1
CASSLTHREGYNEQFF
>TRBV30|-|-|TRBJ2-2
CAWTRGPNTGELFF
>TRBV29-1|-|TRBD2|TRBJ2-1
CSVVGTRAYNEQFF
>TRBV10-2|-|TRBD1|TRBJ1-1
CASTNDRGLAEAFF
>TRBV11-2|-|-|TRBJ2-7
CASSPVTSILYEQYF
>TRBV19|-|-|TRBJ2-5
CASSMIQKETQYF
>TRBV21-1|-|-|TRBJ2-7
CASSRRLAGGPNEQYF
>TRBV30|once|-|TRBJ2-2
CAWSVLGPGELFF
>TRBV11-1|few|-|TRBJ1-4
CASSRGPLGEKLFF
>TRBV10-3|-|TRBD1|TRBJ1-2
CAINPTGSGGYTF
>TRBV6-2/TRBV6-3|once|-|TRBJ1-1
CASSSRESGTEAFF
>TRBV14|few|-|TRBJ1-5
CASSREVDQPQHF
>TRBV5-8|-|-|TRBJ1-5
CAKYTWQDFFVFYSNQPQHF
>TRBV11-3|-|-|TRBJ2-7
CASSLGLQGVEQYF
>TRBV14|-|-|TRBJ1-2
CASSQGYGVYGYTF
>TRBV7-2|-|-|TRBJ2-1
CASSLSRDEQFF
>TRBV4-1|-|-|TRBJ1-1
CASSQWGARAFF
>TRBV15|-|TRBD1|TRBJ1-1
CATEQGSGTGDWATEAFF
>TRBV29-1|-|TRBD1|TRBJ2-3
CSVGQVHAGADTQYF
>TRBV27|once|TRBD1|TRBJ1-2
CASSSGQGRHYGYTF